This TCR beta chain came from a study of T-cell memory formation after mild COVID-19. Study summary: TCR clusters largely stayed donor specific.

5'RACE with constant-segment primers built TCRalpha and TCRbeta cDNA libraries with UMIs. TCRdb fed the 5' RACE reads into MiXCR, producing one record per CDR3 protein. The table lists approximately 150,000 distinct CDR3 sequences, approximately 6% of them singletons. Notes on the study in general: Some SARS-CoV-2-responding clones were already detected in memory before infection.

This clonotype was picked up many times. What it binds is not known. This sequence was found in an adult woman who had mild COVID-19 (a few samples of this study predate the infection). Cell type and time point are not known. What was sequenced was PBMCs or a T cell subset sorted from them (not recorded which).

DNA for the CDR3: TGTGCCAGCAGCCCCCATACCTCAGACTTCGGGCTCACTGAAGCTTTCTTT. Its protein product is CASSPHTSDFGLTEAFF. The chain couples TRBV7-9 to TRBJ1-1; no firm D call. CDR1 is SEHNR and CDR2 is FQNEAQ in the germline V gene (reference sequence). Deletions cut 5 bases from V and 4 bases from J, with 23 bases between. The CDR3 totals 17 residues.